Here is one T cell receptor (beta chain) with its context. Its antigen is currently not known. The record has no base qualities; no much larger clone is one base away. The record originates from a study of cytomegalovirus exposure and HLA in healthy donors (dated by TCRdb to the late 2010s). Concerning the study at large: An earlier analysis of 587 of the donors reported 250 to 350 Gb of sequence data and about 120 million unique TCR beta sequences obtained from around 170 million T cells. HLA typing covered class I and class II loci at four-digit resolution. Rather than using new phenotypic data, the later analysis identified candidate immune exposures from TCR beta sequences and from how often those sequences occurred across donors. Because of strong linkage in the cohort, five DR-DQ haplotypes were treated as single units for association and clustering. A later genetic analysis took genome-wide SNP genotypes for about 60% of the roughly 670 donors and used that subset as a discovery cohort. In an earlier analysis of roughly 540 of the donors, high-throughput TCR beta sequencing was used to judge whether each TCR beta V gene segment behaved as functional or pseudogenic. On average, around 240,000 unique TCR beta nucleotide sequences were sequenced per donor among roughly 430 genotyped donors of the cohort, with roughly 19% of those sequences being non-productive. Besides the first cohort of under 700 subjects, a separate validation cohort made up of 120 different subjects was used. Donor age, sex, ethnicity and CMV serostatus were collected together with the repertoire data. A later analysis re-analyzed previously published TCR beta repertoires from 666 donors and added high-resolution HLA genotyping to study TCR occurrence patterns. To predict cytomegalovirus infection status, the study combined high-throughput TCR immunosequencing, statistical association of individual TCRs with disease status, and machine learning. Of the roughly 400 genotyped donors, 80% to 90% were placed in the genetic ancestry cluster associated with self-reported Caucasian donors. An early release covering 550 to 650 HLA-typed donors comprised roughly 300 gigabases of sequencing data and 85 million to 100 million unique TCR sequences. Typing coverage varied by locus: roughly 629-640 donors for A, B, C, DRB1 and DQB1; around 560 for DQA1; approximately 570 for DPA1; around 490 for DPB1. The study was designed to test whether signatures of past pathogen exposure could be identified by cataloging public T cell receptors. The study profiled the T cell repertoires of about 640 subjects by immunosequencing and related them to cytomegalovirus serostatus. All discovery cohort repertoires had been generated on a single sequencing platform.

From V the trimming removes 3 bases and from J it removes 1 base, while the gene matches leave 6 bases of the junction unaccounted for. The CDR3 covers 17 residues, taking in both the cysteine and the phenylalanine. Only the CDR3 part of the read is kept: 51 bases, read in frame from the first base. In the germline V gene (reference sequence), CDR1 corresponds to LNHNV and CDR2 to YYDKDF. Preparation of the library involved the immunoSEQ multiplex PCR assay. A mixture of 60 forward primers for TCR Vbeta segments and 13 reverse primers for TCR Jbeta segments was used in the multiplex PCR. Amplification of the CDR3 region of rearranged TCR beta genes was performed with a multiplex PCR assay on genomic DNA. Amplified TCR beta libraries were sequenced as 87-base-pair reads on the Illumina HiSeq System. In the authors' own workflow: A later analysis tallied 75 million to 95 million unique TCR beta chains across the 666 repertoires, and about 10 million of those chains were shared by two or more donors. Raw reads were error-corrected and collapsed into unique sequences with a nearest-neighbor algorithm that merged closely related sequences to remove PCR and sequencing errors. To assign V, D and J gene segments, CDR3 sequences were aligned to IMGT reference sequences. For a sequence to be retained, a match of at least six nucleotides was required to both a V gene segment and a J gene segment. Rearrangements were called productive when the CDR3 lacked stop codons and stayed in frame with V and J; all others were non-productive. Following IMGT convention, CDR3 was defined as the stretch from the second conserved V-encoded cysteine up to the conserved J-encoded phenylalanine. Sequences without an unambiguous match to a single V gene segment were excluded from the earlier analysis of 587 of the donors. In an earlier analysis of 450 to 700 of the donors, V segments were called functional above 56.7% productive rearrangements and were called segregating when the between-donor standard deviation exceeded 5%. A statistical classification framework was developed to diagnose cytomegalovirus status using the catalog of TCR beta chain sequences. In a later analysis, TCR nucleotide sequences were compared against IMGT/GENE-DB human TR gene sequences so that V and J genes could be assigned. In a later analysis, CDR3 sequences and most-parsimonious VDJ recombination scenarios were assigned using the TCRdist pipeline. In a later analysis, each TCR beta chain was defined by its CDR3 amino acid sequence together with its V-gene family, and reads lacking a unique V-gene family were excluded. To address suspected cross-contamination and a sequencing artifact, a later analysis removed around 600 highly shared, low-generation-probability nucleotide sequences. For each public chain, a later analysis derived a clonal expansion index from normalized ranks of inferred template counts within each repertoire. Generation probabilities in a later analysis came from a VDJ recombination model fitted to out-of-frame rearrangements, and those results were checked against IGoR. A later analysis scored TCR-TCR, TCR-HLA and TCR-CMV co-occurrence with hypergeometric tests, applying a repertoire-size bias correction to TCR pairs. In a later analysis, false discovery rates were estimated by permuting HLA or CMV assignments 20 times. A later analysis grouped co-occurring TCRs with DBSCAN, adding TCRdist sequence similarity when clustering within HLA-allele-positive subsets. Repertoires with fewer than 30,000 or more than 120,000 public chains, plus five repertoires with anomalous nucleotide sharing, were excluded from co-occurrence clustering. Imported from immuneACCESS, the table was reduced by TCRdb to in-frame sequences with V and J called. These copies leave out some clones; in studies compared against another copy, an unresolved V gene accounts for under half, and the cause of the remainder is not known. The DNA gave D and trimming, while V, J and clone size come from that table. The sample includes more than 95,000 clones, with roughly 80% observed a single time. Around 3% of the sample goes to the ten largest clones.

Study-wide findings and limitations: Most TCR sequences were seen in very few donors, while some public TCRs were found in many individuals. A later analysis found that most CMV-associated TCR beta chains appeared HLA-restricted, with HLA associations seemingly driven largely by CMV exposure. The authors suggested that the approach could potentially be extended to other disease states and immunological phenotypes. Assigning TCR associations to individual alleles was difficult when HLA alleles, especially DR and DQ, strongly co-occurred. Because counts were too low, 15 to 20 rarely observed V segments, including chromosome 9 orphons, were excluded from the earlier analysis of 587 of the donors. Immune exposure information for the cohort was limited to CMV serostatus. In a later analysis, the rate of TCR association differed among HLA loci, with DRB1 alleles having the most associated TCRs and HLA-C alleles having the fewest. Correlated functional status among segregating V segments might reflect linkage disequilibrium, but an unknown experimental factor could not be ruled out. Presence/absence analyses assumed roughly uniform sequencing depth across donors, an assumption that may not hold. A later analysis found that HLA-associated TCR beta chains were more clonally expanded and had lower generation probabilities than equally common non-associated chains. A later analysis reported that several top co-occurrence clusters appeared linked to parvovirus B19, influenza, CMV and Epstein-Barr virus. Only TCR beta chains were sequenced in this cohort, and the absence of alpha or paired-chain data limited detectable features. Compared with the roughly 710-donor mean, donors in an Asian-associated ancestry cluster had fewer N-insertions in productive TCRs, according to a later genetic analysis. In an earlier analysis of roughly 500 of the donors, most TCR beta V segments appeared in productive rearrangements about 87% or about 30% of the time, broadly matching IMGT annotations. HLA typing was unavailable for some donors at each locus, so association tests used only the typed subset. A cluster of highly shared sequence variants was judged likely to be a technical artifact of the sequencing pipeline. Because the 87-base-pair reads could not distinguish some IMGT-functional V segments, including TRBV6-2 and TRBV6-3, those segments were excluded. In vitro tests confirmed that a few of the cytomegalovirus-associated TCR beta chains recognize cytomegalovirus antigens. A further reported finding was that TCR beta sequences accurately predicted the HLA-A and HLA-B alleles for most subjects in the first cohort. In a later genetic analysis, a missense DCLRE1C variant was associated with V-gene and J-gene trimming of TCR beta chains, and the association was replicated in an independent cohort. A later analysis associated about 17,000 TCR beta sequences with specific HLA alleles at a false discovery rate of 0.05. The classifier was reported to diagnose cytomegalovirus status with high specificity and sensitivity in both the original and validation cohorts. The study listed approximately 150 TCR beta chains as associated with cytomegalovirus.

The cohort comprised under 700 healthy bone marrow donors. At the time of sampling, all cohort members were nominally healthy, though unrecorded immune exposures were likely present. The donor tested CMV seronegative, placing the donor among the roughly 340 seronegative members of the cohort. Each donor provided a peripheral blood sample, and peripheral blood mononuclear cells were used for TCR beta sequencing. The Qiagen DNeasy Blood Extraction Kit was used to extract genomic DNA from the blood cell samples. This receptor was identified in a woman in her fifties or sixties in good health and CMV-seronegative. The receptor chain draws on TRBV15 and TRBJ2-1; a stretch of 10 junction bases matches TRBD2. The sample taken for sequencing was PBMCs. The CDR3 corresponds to CATSSPGLAESYNEQFF. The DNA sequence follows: TGTGCCACCAGCAGTCCCGGACTAGCGGAATCCTACAATGAGCAGTTCTTC.